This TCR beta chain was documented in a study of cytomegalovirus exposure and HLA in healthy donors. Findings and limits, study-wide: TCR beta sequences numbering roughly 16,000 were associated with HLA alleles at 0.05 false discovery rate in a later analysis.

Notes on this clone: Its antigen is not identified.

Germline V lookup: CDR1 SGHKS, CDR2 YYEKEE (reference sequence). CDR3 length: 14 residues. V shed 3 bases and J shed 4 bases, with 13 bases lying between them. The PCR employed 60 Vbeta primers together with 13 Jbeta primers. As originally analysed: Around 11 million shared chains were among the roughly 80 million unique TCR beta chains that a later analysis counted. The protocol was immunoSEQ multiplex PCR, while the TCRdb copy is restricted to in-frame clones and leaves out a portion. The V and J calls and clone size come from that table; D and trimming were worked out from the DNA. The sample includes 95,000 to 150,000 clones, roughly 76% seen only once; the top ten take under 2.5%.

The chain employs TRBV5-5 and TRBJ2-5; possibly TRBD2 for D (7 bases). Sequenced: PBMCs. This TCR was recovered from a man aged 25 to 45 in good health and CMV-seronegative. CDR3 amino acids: CASSSWGGLETQYF. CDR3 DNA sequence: TGTGCCAGCAGCTCCTGGGGGGGCCTAGAGACCCAGTACTTC. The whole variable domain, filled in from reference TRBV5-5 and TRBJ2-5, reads DAGVTQSPTHLIKTRGQQVTLRCSPISGHKSVSWYQQVLGQGPQFIFQYYEKEERGRGNFPDRFSARQFPNYSSELNVNALLLGDSALYLCASSSWGGLETQYFGPGTRLLVL.